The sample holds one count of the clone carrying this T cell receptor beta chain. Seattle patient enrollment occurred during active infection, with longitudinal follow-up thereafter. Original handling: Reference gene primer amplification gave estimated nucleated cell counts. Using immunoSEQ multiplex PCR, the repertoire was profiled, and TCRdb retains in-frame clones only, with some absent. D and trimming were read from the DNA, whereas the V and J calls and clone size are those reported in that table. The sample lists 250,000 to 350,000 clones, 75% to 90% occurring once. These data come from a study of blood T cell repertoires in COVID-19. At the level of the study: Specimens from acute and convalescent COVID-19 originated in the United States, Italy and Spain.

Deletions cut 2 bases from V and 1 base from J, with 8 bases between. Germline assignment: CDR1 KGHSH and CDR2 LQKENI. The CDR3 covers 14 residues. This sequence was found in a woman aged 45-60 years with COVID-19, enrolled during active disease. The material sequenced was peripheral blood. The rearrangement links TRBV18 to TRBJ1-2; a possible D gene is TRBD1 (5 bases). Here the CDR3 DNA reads TGTGCCAGCTCACCAGGGGCGGTTAACTATGGCTACACCTTC. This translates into CASSPGAVNYGYTF.